This T cell receptor (beta chain) comes out of a study of T cells in Graves' hyperthyroidism and ophthalmopathy. Study-wide results and limits: Researchers found most expanded thyroid clonotypes above 0.001 in blood as well.

Calling Graves' hyperthyroidism stable meant ophthalmopathy did not progress within 18 months. The study excluded patients with uncontrolled infection, other autoimmune disease, pregnancy or lactation. The PBMCs had their origin in roughly 10 ml of fresh peripheral blood. V lost 8 bases, J lost 6 bases, and 13 bases lay in between. CDR1 and CDR2 from the germline V gene are PRHDT and FYEKMQ (reference sequence). This CDR3 is built from 12 residues. This clonotype has ten or more counts. Its specificity is not known. RNA transcripts provided the source from which TCR beta CDR3 regions were amplified. The HTBI primer set served for first-round RT-PCR of the TCR CDR3. Using its own MiXCR run on the multiplex PCR reads, TCRdb lists one record per CDR3 protein. The sample yields 700,000 to 950,000 distinct CDR3 sequences, roughly a third seen once.

V usage is TRBV13 and J usage is TRBJ1-1; D gene unclear. The receptor comes from a woman aged 40 to 55 with Graves' hyperthyroidism. Input material: blood. CDR3 sequence (DNA): TGTGCCAGCGGTTTAGGGAGGGCTGAAGCTTTCTTT. It is translated as CASGLGRAEAFF.